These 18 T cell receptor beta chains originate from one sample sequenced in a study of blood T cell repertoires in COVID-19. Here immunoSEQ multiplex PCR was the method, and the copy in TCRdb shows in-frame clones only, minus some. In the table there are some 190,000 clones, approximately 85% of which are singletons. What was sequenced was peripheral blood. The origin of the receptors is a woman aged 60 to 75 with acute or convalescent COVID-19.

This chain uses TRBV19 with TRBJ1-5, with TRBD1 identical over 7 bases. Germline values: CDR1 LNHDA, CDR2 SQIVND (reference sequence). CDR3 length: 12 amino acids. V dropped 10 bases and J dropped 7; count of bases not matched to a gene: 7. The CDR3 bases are TGTGCCACCCGACAGGGCGGCCAGCCCCAGCATTTT. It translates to CATRQGGQPQHF.

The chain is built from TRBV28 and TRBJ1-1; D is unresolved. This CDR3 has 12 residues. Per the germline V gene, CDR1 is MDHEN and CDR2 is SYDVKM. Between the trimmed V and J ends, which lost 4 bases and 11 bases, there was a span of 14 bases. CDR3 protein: CASSSTQPGAFF. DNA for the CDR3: TGTGCCAGCAGTTCGACTCAGCCGGGGGCTTTCTTT.

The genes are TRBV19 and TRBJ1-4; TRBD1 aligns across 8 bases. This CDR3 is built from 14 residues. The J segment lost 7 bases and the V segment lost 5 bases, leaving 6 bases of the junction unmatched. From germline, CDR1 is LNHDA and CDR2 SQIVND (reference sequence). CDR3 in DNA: TGTGCCAGTAGTCTCGGACAGGGTGGTGAAAAACTGTTTTTT. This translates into CASSLGQGGEKLFF. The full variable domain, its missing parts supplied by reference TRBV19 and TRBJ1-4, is DGGITQSPKYLFRKEGQNVTLSCEQNLNHDAMYWYRQDPGQGLRLIYYSQIVNDFQKGDIAEGYSVSREKKESFPLTVTSAQKNPTAFYLCASSLGQGGEKLFFGSGTQLSVL.

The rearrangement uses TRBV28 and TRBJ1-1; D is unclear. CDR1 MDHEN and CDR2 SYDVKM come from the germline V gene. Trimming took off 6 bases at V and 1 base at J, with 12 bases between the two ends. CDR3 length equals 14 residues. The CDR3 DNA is TGTGCCAGCAGACCCGCGGACTGGAACACTGAAGCTTTCTTT. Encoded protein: CASRPADWNTEAFF.

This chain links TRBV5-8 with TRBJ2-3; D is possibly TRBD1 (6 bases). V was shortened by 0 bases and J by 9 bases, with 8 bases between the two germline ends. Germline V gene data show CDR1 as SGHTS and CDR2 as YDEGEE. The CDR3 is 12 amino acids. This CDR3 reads CASSLVTGTQYF. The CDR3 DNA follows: TGTGCCAGCAGCTTGGTGACAGGAACGCAGTATTTT.

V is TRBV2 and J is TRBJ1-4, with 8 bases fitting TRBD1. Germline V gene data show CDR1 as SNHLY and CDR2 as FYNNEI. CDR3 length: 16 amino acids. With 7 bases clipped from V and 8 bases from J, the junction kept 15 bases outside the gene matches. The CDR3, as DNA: TGTGCCAGCACCGAAACTAGAGGGACAGGTTGGGAAAAACTGTTTTTT. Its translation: CASTETRGTGWEKLFF.

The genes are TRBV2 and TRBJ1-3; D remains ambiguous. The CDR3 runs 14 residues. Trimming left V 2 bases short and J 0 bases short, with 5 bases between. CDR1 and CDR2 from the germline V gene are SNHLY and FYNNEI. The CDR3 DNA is TGTGCCAGCAGTGAAATCTTCTCTGGAAACACCATATATTTT. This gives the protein CASSEIFSGNTIYF.

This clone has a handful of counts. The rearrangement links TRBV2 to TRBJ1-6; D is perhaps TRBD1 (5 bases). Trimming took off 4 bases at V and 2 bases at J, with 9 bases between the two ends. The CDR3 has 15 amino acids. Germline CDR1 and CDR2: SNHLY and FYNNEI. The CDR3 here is CASSGSTAYNSPLHF. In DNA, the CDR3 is TGTGCCAGCAGTGGCTCGACAGCCTATAATTCACCCCTCCACTTT.

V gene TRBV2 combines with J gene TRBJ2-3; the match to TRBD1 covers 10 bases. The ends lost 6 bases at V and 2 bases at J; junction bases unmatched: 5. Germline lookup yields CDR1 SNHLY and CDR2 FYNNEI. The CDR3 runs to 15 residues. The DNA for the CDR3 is TGTGCCAGCAGATCGGGACAGGGGCTCACAGATACGCAGTATTTT. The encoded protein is CASRSGQGLTDTQYF.

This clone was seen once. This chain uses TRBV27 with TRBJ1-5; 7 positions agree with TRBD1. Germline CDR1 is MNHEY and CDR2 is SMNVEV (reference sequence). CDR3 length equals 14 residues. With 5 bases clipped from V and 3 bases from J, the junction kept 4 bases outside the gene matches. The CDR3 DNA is TGTGCCAGCAGTCCCGGGACAGTCAATCAGCCCCAGCATTTT. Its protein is CASSPGTVNQPQHF.

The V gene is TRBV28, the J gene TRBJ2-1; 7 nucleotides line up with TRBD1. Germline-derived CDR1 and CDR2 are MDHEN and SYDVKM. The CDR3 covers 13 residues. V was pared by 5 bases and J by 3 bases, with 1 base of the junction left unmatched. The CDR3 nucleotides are TGTGCCAGCAGTGGGACAGTCTACAATGAGCAGTTCTTC. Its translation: CASSGTVYNEQFF.

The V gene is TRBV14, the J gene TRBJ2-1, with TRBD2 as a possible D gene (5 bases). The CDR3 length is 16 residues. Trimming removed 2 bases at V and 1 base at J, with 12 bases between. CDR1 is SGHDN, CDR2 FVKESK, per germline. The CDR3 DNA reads TGTGCCAGCAGCCAACGAGCGAGGGAGTCCTACAATGAGCAGTTCTTC. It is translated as CASSQRARESYNEQFF.

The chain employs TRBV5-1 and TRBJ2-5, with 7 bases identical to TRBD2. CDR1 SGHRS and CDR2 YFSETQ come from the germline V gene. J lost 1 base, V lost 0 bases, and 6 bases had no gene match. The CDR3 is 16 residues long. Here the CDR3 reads CASSLGGSGLQETQYF. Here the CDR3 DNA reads TGCGCCAGCAGCTTGGGGGGTAGCGGGCTCCAAGAGACCCAGTACTTC.

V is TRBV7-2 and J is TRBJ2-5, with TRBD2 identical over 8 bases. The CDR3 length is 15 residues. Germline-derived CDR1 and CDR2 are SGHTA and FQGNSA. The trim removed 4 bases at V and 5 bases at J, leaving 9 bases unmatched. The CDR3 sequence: CASSSLAGRAETQYF. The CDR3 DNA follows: TGTGCCAGCAGCTCTTTAGCGGGACGAGCGGAGACCCAGTACTTC.

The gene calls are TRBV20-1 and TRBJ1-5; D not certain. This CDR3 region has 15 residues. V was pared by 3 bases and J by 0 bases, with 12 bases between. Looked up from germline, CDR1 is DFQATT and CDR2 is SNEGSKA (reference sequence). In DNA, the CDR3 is TGCAGTGCTAGTGCTGGGCTCGATAGCAATCAGCCCCAGCATTTT. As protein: CSASAGLDSNQPQHF.

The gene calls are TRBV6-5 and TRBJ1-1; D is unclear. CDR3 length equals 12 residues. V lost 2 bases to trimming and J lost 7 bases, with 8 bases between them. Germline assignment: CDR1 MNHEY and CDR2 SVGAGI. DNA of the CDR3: TGTGCCAGCAGTTACGAATCCGGTGAAGCTTTCTTT. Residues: CASSYESGEAFF.

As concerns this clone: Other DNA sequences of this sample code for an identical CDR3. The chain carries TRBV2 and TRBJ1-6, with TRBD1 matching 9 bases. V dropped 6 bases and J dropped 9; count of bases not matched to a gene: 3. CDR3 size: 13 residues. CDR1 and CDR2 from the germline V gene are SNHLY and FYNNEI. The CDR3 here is CASSLTGGSPLHF. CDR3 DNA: TGTGCCAGCAGCTTGACAGGGGGTTCACCCCTCCACTTT.

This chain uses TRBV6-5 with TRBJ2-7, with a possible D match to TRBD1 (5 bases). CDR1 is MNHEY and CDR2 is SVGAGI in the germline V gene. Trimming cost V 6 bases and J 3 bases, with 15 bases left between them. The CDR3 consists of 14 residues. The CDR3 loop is CASRRTLLDYEQYF. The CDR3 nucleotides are TGTGCCAGCAGAAGGACACTGCTTGACTACGAGCAGTACTTC.